This is a list of T cell receptor beta chains from one sample in a study of cytomegalovirus exposure and HLA in healthy donors. Some clones are missing from TCRdb's copy, which holds only in-frame ones; the method was immunoSEQ multiplex PCR. In the table there are under 150,000 clones, over 65% of which are singletons. The sample taken for sequencing was PBMCs. Receptors were obtained from a woman in her twenties or thirties in good health and CMV-seropositive. CDR3s include the opening cysteine and the closing phenylalanine or tryptophan. Fields, in order: V gene, clone size, J gene, D gene, CDR3 protein, CDR3 DNA. D genes are given only for firm matches. Some rows mark clone size as missing; the rest say once, few, many or name a class of expanded clone.

v_call: TRBV11-1
clone_size: NA
j_call: TRBJ2-3
d_call: TRBD1
cdr3_aa: CASSTGQGRQDTQYF
cdr3_nt: TGTGCCAGCTCCACTGGACAGGGACGTCAAGATACGCAGTATTTT

v_call: TRBV7-9
clone_size: NA
j_call: TRBJ1-6
d_call: NA
cdr3_aa: CSSSLALSVSYNSPLHF
cdr3_nt: TGTTCCAGCAGCTTAGCCTTATCCGTCTCCTATAATTCACCCCTCCACTTT

v_call: TRBV27
clone_size: once
j_call: TRBJ1-2
d_call: NA
cdr3_aa: CASSSGYGYTF
cdr3_nt: TGTGCCAGCAGTTCAGGGTATGGCTACACCTTC

v_call: TRBV5-4
clone_size: NA
j_call: TRBJ2-7
d_call: TRBD2
cdr3_aa: CASSSWTSGGYEQYF
cdr3_nt: TGTGCCAGCAGCTCCTGGACTAGCGGGGGCTACGAGCAGTACTTC

v_call: TRBV7-9
clone_size: few
j_call: TRBJ2-3
d_call: TRBD2
cdr3_aa: CASSLLQSSGTDTQYF
cdr3_nt: TGTGCCAGCAGCTTACTGCAGTCTAGCGGAACAGATACGCAGTATTTT

v_call: TRBV25-1
clone_size: NA
j_call: TRBJ2-1
d_call: TRBD1
cdr3_aa: CASTGTGYNEQFF
cdr3_nt: TGTGCCAGCACCGGGACAGGATACAATGAGCAGTTCTTC

v_call: TRBV7-2
clone_size: NA
j_call: TRBJ2-3
d_call: NA
cdr3_aa: CASSLAGGRADTQYF
cdr3_nt: TGTGCCAGCAGCTTAGCGGGGGGGCGGGCGGATACGCAGTATTTT

v_call: TRBV11-2
clone_size: NA
j_call: TRBJ1-6
d_call: NA
cdr3_aa: CASSPQGLYNSPLHF
cdr3_nt: TGTGCCAGCAGCCCCCAGGGCTTATATAATTCACCCCTCCACTTT

v_call: TRBV10-3
clone_size: NA
j_call: TRBJ1-4
d_call: TRBD1
cdr3_aa: CAISESGTANEKLFF
cdr3_nt: TGTGCCATCAGTGAGTCCGGGACAGCTAATGAAAAACTGTTTTTT

v_call: TRBV28
clone_size: NA
j_call: TRBJ2-7
d_call: NA
cdr3_aa: CASRQGFYEQYF
cdr3_nt: TGTGCCAGCCGTCAGGGATTCTACGAGCAGTACTTC

v_call: TRBV4-2
clone_size: NA
j_call: TRBJ2-3
d_call: TRBD2
cdr3_aa: CASSHGLAGNTDTQYF
cdr3_nt: TGTGCCAGCAGCCACGGACTAGCGGGAAACACAGATACGCAGTATTTT

v_call: TRBV30
clone_size: NA
j_call: TRBJ1-6
d_call: TRBD1
cdr3_aa: CAWRRNTGANSPLHF
cdr3_nt: TGTGCCTGGAGGAGAAACACAGGGGCGAATTCACCCCTCCACTTT

v_call: TRBV19
clone_size: NA
j_call: TRBJ2-7
d_call: TRBD1
cdr3_aa: CASSTLTGGYEQYF
cdr3_nt: TGTGCCAGTAGTACGCTGACAGGGGGCTACGAGCAGTACTTC

v_call: TRBV4-3
clone_size: NA
j_call: TRBJ1-1
d_call: NA
cdr3_aa: CASSQGGGRGDTEAFF
cdr3_nt: TGCGCCAGCAGCCAAGGGGGGGGCAGGGGAGACACTGAAGCTTTCTTT

v_call: TRBV5-1
clone_size: NA
j_call: TRBJ2-2
d_call: NA
cdr3_aa: CASSTGGVLAGELFF
cdr3_nt: TGCGCCAGCAGCACTGGCGGGGTCCTGGCCGGGGAGCTGTTTTTT

v_call: TRBV2
clone_size: NA
j_call: TRBJ1-4
d_call: NA
cdr3_aa: CASNVALRRATNEKLFF
cdr3_nt: TGTGCCAGCAATGTGGCCCTTCGGAGGGCTACTAATGAAAAACTGTTTTTT

v_call: TRBV7-2
clone_size: NA
j_call: TRBJ1-2
d_call: NA
cdr3_aa: CASSFGRGGGYTF
cdr3_nt: TGTGCCAGCAGCTTCGGACGAGGAGGCGGCTACACCTTC

v_call: TRBV18
clone_size: NA
j_call: TRBJ1-1
d_call: NA
cdr3_aa: CASSVGGPMNTEAFF
cdr3_nt: TGTGCCAGCTCTGTAGGGGGTCCGATGAACACTGAAGCTTTCTTT

v_call: TRBV19
clone_size: NA
j_call: TRBJ2-3
d_call: TRBD1
cdr3_aa: CASSLTGATDTQYF
cdr3_nt: TGTGCCAGTAGTTTGACAGGGGCGACAGATACGCAGTATTTT

v_call: TRBV30
clone_size: NA
j_call: TRBJ1-2
d_call: TRBD1
cdr3_aa: CAWSVNRGIGGYTF
cdr3_nt: TGTGCCTGGAGTGTAAACAGGGGCATCGGGGGCTACACCTTC

v_call: TRBV5-4
clone_size: NA
j_call: TRBJ1-1
d_call: TRBD1
cdr3_aa: CASSGRTGESTEAFF
cdr3_nt: TGTGCCAGCAGCGGAAGGACAGGGGAGAGCACTGAAGCTTTCTTT

v_call: TRBV5-1
clone_size: NA
j_call: TRBJ1-1
d_call: NA
cdr3_aa: CASRLTVNTEAFF
cdr3_nt: TGCGCCAGCAGGCTAACAGTGAACACTGAAGCTTTCTTT

v_call: TRBV5-1
clone_size: NA
j_call: TRBJ2-1
d_call: TRBD2
cdr3_aa: CASSLAGLVTYNEQFF
cdr3_nt: TGCGCCAGCAGCTTGGCGGGACTAGTGACTTACAATGAGCAGTTCTTC

v_call: TRBV6-5
clone_size: NA
j_call: TRBJ2-5
d_call: TRBD1
cdr3_aa: CASRVGTAYQETQYF
cdr3_nt: TGTGCCAGCAGGGTCGGGACAGCGTACCAAGAGACCCAGTACTTC

v_call: TRBV6-1
clone_size: NA
j_call: TRBJ2-7
d_call: NA
cdr3_aa: CASSEGHPQYF
cdr3_nt: TGTGCCAGCAGTGAAGGACATCCTCAGTACTTC

v_call: TRBV6-5
clone_size: few
j_call: TRBJ2-2
d_call: TRBD2
cdr3_aa: CASSLAGANTGELFF
cdr3_nt: TGTGCCAGCAGCTTAGCGGGGGCGAACACCGGGGAGCTGTTTTTT